Sequencing of this TCR beta chain was carried out in a study of identical twins. Overall study findings and caveats: Where out-of-frame alpha sequences were twin-shared, they showed excess low generation probability.

A universal primer site arose from template switching, and cDNA bore unique molecular identifiers. A single record per CDR3 protein comes from TCRdb applying MiXCR to the 5' RACE reads. The table lists about 490,000 distinct CDR3 sequences, roughly 15% of them singletons. The trim removed 4 bases at V and 7 bases at J, leaving 13 bases unmatched. CDR3 length: 17 residues. The germline V gene encodes CDR1 LNHDA and CDR2 SQIVND (reference sequence). About this clonotype itself: Its antigen is unidentified.

The data also belong to a second study, concerning yellow fever vaccine responses in identical twins.

The specimen sequenced was CD4+ T cells sorted from blood. The receptor was derived from a woman under 30 in good health. The chain recombines TRBV19 with TRBJ2-1, with 10 nucleotides matching TRBD1. DNA of the CDR3: TGTGCCAGTAGTACCTCCGGGACAGGGGTCTTAGTTAATGAGCAGTTCTTC. This translates into CASSTSGTGVLVNEQFF.